This T cell receptor beta chain appears in the sequencing data of a study of T cell therapy after organ transplantation (dated by TCRdb to between 2018 and 2020). Background for the entire study: Therapy products were autologous CMV-specific T cells expanded in vitro for about 2 weeks with a peptide pool of 30 HLA class I and II CMV epitopes. Patients were given up to 6 doses of T cells at 2-week intervals and were followed for 29 weeks after finishing therapy. Of the approximately 10 patients, eight were classified as clinical responders and two were classified as nonresponders. The median number of CMV-specific T cells given to patients was 1.92 x 10^8, delivered over 2 to 6 intravenous infusions. Blood samples for the short-term post-therapy time point were collected 4 to 8 weeks after therapy was completed. The study was a follow-up TRBV repertoire analysis of an open-label phase I trial of autologous CMV-specific adoptive T cell therapy in solid-organ transplant recipients. Of the roughly ten patients, only 8 had long-term post-therapy samples available.

Study-wide conclusions, independent of this receptor: Reduced sample coverage from poor CD8+ T cell yield may be reflected in the few expansions detected in nonresponders. Fold change in CD8 clonality after therapy inversely correlated with pretherapy clonality, suggesting less biased repertoires were more receptive to remodeling. Marked pretherapy clonal expansions with minimal repertoire change after therapy were observed in nonresponders. Because the cohort was small, confounders such as concurrent antirejection and antiviral medications could not be assessed. Reconstitution after therapy appeared to involve both transferred clonotypes and endogenous clonotypes that were not detected in the therapy products.

With regard to this clone: Its antigen is still unknown. Per-nucleotide qualities are absent, and no much larger clonotype sits a single base away.

The time point label on this specimen signifies: 4-8 weeks after completion of therapy. Patients were solid-organ transplant recipients with drug-resistant/recurrent cytomegalovirus. Ten people from the trial were chosen for repertoire analysis because post-therapy peripheral blood mononuclear cells were available from them. Viable CD3+CD8+CD4- lymphocytes were sorted from PBMCs on a BD FACSAria III. Genomic DNA was extracted from sorted cells with the Qiagen DNeasy Kit. Taken from cysteine to phenylalanine, the CDR3 has 15 residues. The kept DNA is CDR3 alone, 45 bases in frame from the first base. The germline V gene (reference sequence) yields LNHDA for CDR1 and SQIVND for CDR2. Cut back by 5 bases and 2 bases, the V and J ends lie 13 bases apart. The immunoSEQ two-step, bias-controlled multiplex PCR assay was used to amplify TRB CDR3 regions from genomic DNA. CDR3 libraries were sequenced on an Illumina NextSeq 500. The authors processed their data as follows. The immunoSEQ Analyzer platform was used for the initial alignment and bioinformatics, which included bias normalization against synthetic CDR3 analogs. V, D and J genes were annotated according to IMGT database definitions. VDJtools version 1.1.10 and the R package tcR version 2.2.1.11 were used with default settings for further TRBV analyses. GLIPH analysis was done using default settings in version 1.0. Significant clonotype frequency changes were tested by 2-sided binomial test with Benjamini-Hochberg correction (alpha = 0.01) in CDR3 sequences with at least 5 reads. Held by TCRdb, this immuneACCESS table contains in-frame sequences only and omits some clones. Under half of the omission traces to an unresolved V gene where checked; the cause of the rest is unknown. V and J calls and clone size are copied from that table; D and trimming were computed from the DNA. This sample is represented by about 1,100 clones; roughly 70% of them were singletons. About 43% of the sample comes from the top ten.

Rearrangement joined TRBV19 to TRBJ2-1; TRBD2 could be the D gene, as 7 bases match. The sample consisted of CD8+ T cells from blood, taken after autologous CMV-specific T cell therapy. The receptor was derived from a human patient who had received a solid organ transplant and had CMV disease. Some T cells present after a transplant may be cells of the graft donor. The DNA is as follows: TGTGCCAGTAGTCTCTCCGGGGGGCCCTACAATGAGCAGTTCTTC. The encoded protein is CASSLSGGPYNEQFF.